What follows are 8 T cell receptor beta chains derived from one specimen sequenced in a study of blood T cell repertoires in COVID-19 (TCRdb year 2020). Library preparation used the immunoSEQ multiplex PCR assay. TCRdb took over this immuneACCESS table, retaining in-frame rearrangements with V and J assigned. Such tables are incomplete; in checked studies, under half of the missing clones stem from an unresolved V gene, and the remainder is unexplained. The sample table records some 150,000 clones; about 86% of these occur just once. Around 8.3% of the sample is taken by the ten largest. The sequenced material came from peripheral blood. Receptor source: a woman aged 50 to 60 with active or convalescent COVID-19.

The rearrangement uses TRBV5-1 and TRBJ2-3, with unresolved D. V lost 4 bases to trimming and J lost 6 bases, with 12 bases between them. The CDR3 is 13 amino acids. Germline V CDR1 and CDR2: SGHRS, YFSETQ. The DNA of the CDR3 is TGCGCCAGCAGCCAACAGCAAAGGGATACGCAGTATTTT. Translated: CASSQQQRDTQYF.

The chain joins TRBV5-1 to TRBJ2-7; the match to TRBD1 covers 11 bases. Trimming cost V 4 bases and J 0 bases; bases outside gene matches: 6. Germline V gives CDR1 SGHRS, CDR2 YFSETQ. The CDR3 consists of 16 residues. The CDR3 region has the DNA TGCGCCAGCAGCAGGACAGGGGGCCATAGCTCCTACGAGCAGTACTTC. Translation gives CASSRTGGHSSYEQYF. Supplemented by reference TRBV5-1 and TRBJ2-7, the full variable domain reads KAGVTQTPRYLIKTRGQQVTLSCSPISGHRSVSWYQQTPGQGLQFLFEYFSETQRNKGNFPGRFSGRQFSNSRSEMNVSTLELGDSALYLCASSRTGGHSSYEQYFGPGTRLTVT.

The CDR3 DNA sequence: TGTGCCAGCAGTTTAAGGTCTCCCCCCCGGGCAGATACGCAGTATTTT. Its translation is CASSLRSPPRADTQYF. The rearrangement uses TRBV27 and TRBJ2-3, with D unclear. Germline CDR1 MNHEY, CDR2 SMNVEV (reference sequence). The CDR3 loop spans 16 amino acids. Trimming shortened V by 2 bases and J by 4 bases, and 16 bases separated the two germline ends.

This sequence joins TRBV5-1 and TRBJ1-6; the D gene is possibly TRBD1 (5 bases). Trimming took off 0 bases at V and 2 bases at J, with 9 bases between the two ends. The germline CDR1 and CDR2 sequences are SGHRS and YFSETQ. This CDR3 contains 16 residues. The CDR3 DNA reads as TGCGCCAGCAGCTTGGTACCAGGGCCCTATAATTCACCCCTCCACTTT. This gives the protein CASSLVPGPYNSPLHF.

The table lists this clone with many counts. The chain is built from TRBV7-9 and TRBJ1-3, with 8 bases that match TRBD1. The CDR3 consists of 15 residues. With 5 bases clipped from V and 3 bases from J, the junction kept 6 bases outside the gene matches. The germline V gene encodes CDR1 SEHNR and CDR2 FQNEAQ (reference sequence). The CDR3, as DNA: TGTGCCAGCAGCCCGACAGGGGCATATGGAAACACCATATATTTT. Translation gives CASSPTGAYGNTIYF.

This clone was detected once. This rearrangement joins TRBV5-1 to TRBJ2-5; D gene uncertain. The CDR3 has 13 residues. V lost 1 base and J lost 0, with 4 bases in between. Germline V gene lookup returns CDR1 SGHRS and CDR2 YFSETQ. The chain's CDR3 is CASSLSNQETQYF. As DNA, the CDR3 is TGCGCCAGCAGCTTGTCAAACCAAGAGACCCAGTACTTC.

This clone was picked up a small number of times. The genes are TRBV10-3 and TRBJ2-2, with D uncertain. Looked up from germline, CDR1 is ENHRY and CDR2 is SYGVKD. Trimming shortened V by 7 bases and J by 7 bases, and 10 bases separated the two germline ends. The CDR3 totals 12 residues. CDR3 residues: CAITPENGELFF. In DNA, the CDR3 is TGTGCCATCACGCCGGAGAACGGGGAGCTGTTTTTT.

This chain's CDR3 is CASRPLAGQETQYF. For the CDR3, the DNA is TGTGCCAGCAGGCCTTTAGCGGGACAAGAGACCCAGTACTTC. The rearrangement joins TRBV3-1 (or the pseudogene TRBV3-2) to TRBJ2-5; 8 nucleotides line up with TRBD2. This CDR3 is 14 amino acids long. V shed 6 bases and J 2 bases; nucleotides not matched to a gene: 5. The germline V gene encodes CDR1 LGHDT and CDR2 YNNKEL (reference sequence).